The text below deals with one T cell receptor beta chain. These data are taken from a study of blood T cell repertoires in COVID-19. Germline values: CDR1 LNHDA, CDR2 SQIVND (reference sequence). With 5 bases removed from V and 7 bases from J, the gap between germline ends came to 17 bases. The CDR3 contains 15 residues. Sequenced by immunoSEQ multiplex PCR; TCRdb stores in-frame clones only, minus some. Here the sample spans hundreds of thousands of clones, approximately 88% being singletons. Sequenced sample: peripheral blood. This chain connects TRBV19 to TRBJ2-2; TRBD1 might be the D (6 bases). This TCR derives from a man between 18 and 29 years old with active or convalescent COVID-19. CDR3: CASSAGTPVGGELFF. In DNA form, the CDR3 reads TGTGCCAGTAGTGCCGGGACACCTGTGGGCGGGGAGCTGTTTTTT. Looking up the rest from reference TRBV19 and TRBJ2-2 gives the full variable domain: DGGITQSPKYLFRKEGQNVTLSCEQNLNHDAMYWYRQDPGQGLRLIYYSQIVNDFQKGDIAEGYSVSREKKESFPLTVTSAQKNPTAFYLCASSAGTPVGGELFFGEGSRLTVL.